This is a list of T cell receptor beta chains from one sample in a study of cytomegalovirus exposure and HLA in healthy donors. TCRdb's copy holds only in-frame clones and misses some; the assay was immunoSEQ multiplex PCR. The data hold some 150,000 clones, with about 69% observed a single time. Sequenced: PBMCs. These TCRs come from a human donor in good health. The CDR3 runs from the conserved cysteine through the conserved F or W. Fields, in order: CDR3 DNA, CDR3 protein, clone size, V gene, J gene, D gene. The D gene is left open where the match is weak. Clone size is not always given. Where it is, it says once, few, many or a class for expanded clones.

DNA: TGTGCCAGCAGCTTAGACAGTCTTAACTATGGCTACACCTTC
CDR3: CASSLDSLNYGYTF
size: NA
V: TRBV7-6
J: TRBJ1-2
D: NA

DNA: TGTGCCAGCAGCTTAAGGATCGGGGGTCTGAATGAGGGCTACACCTTC
CDR3: CASSLRIGGLNEGYTF
size: NA
V: TRBV7-9
J: TRBJ1-2
D: NA

DNA: TGTGCAAGTCGCTTCCCCGGGACAGGGGGCCATGGCTACACCTTC
CDR3: CASRFPGTGGHGYTF
size: few
V: TRBV12-2
J: TRBJ1-2
D: NA

DNA: TGTGCCAGCAGCTTAGGCAGGGCCTATGGCTACACCTTC
CDR3: CASSLGRAYGYTF
size: NA
V: TRBV7-9
J: TRBJ1-2
D: NA

DNA: TGTGCCTGGAGTGTGGGCAGGGGAGATGGCTACACCTTC
CDR3: CAWSVGRGDGYTF
size: NA
V: TRBV30
J: TRBJ1-2
D: NA

DNA: TGCGCCAGCAGCAACCCGGGACAGGGTTCCAACACTGAAGCTTTCTTT
CDR3: CASSNPGQGSNTEAFF
size: NA
V: TRBV10-1
J: TRBJ1-1
D: TRBD1

DNA: TGTGCCAGCAATTTGGGACAGGGGGCCGGCAATGAGCAGTTCTTC
CDR3: CASNLGQGAGNEQFF
size: NA
V: TRBV7-9
J: TRBJ2-1
D: TRBD1

DNA: TGTGCCAGCAGTCCCGGGACAGGGGGCTACACCGGGGAGCTGTTTTTT
CDR3: CASSPGTGGYTGELFF
size: NA
V: TRBV6-6
J: TRBJ2-2
D: TRBD1

DNA: TGTGCTAGCAGCCCCCGTCCACTAACTAATGAAAAACTGTTTTTT
CDR3: CASSPRPLTNEKLFF
size: NA
V: TRBV7-7
J: TRBJ1-4
D: NA

DNA: TGTGCCAGTAGTCCGGGACAGGGATTCTCTGGGGCCAACGTCCTGACTTTC
CDR3: CASSPGQGFSGANVLTF
size: NA
V: TRBV19
J: TRBJ2-6
D: TRBD1

DNA: TGTGCCAGCAGCCAAACTACAGGGGGCACTGAAGCTTTCTTT
CDR3: CASSQTTGGTEAFF
size: NA
V: TRBV14
J: TRBJ1-1
D: TRBD1

DNA: TGTGCCAGCTCACAGGCCAGGGTCCAACAGCCCCAGCATTTT
CDR3: CASSQARVQQPQHF
size: NA
V: TRBV18
J: TRBJ1-5
D: NA

DNA: TGTGCCAGCAGTTACTCAGGGGCGAACTACAATGAGCAGTTCTTC
CDR3: CASSYSGANYNEQFF
size: NA
V: TRBV27
J: TRBJ2-1
D: NA

DNA: TGTGCCAGCAGGGGTGACAGTCAAGAGACCCAGTACTTC
CDR3: CASRGDSQETQYF
size: NA
V: TRBV6-5
J: TRBJ2-5
D: NA

DNA: TGTGCCAGCAGCGCCCGACTACTCACCGGGGAGCTGTTTTTT
CDR3: CASSARLLTGELFF
size: NA
V: TRBV11-3
J: TRBJ2-2
D: NA

DNA: TGCGCCAGCAGCCATGTGCCTACAGGAGCGAACACCGGGGAGCTGTTTTTT
CDR3: CASSHVPTGANTGELFF
size: NA
V: TRBV4-1
J: TRBJ2-2
D: NA

DNA: TGTGCCAGCACCCTAAGGGGGGAGACCCAGTACTTC
CDR3: CASTLRGETQYF
size: NA
V: TRBV6-1
J: TRBJ2-5
D: NA

DNA: TGTGCCAGCAGCTTAGTATCAGGGTGGATGAACACTGAAGCTTTCTTT
CDR3: CASSLVSGWMNTEAFF
size: NA
V: TRBV7-8
J: TRBJ1-1
D: NA

DNA: TGTGCCAGCAGCCTCCAACCCGGGGTTGAGGGCTACACCTTC
CDR3: CASSLQPGVEGYTF
size: NA
V: TRBV7-8
J: TRBJ1-2
D: NA

DNA: TGCGCCAGCAGCCAACTTCCCACAGCCTCCTACGAGCAGTACTTC
CDR3: CASSQLPTASYEQYF
size: few
V: TRBV4-1
J: TRBJ2-7
D: NA

DNA: TGTGCCAGCAGCTTCGAGATTGAAGCTTTCTTT
CDR3: CASSFEIEAFF
size: NA
V: TRBV5-4
J: TRBJ1-1
D: NA

DNA: TGTGCCAGCAGCCGGGTTGGAGTCACTGAAGCTTTCTTT
CDR3: CASSRVGVTEAFF
size: NA
V: TRBV6-5
J: TRBJ1-1
D: NA

DNA: TGTGCCAGCAGTGAAGGCGTGGGAGTGGGGAATGAGCAGTTCTTC
CDR3: CASSEGVGVGNEQFF
size: NA
V: TRBV6-1
J: TRBJ2-1
D: NA

DNA: TGTGCCAGCAGCCTAGGACCCGGGGTCTACTATGGCTACACCTTC
CDR3: CASSLGPGVYYGYTF
size: NA
V: TRBV7-8
J: TRBJ1-2
D: NA

DNA: TGTGCCAGCAGCGTAGTACCCGGGACAGATATCTACGAGCAGTACTTC
CDR3: CASSVVPGTDIYEQYF
size: NA
V: TRBV9
J: TRBJ2-7
D: TRBD1

DNA: TGTGCCAGCAGCGCGGACACCTCTTACGAGCAGTACTTC
CDR3: CASSADTSYEQYF
size: few
V: TRBV5-6
J: TRBJ2-7
D: NA

DNA: TGTGCCAGCAGCCCACCGGGACAGACTCACTATGGCTACACCTTC
CDR3: CASSPPGQTHYGYTF
size: NA
V: TRBV7-9
J: TRBJ1-2
D: TRBD1

DNA: TGTGCCAGCTCACTCGGGGGGCCCACAGATACGCAGTATTTT
CDR3: CASSLGGPTDTQYF
size: NA
V: TRBV18
J: TRBJ2-3
D: NA

DNA: TGTGCCACCATGGGGACAGGGAGGGATCAGCCCCAGCATTTT
CDR3: CATMGTGRDQPQHF
size: few
V: TRBV2
J: TRBJ1-5
D: TRBD1

DNA: TGTGCCATCAGTGACAGCGACTATGGCTACACCTTC
CDR3: CAISDSDYGYTF
size: NA
V: TRBV10-3
J: TRBJ1-2
D: NA

DNA: TGTGCCAGCAGCTTAAAGGCTAGCTTGGTAGATACGCAGTATTTT
CDR3: CASSLKASLVDTQYF
size: NA
V: TRBV7-3
J: TRBJ2-3
D: NA

DNA: TGTGCCAGCAGCGCGGGGACAGCACAAGAGACCCAGTACTTC
CDR3: CASSAGTAQETQYF
size: NA
V: TRBV9
J: TRBJ2-5
D: TRBD1

DNA: TGTGCCATCAGCACACAGGGACAGGGGGCCTACGAGCAGTACTTC
CDR3: CAISTQGQGAYEQYF
size: once
V: TRBV10-3
J: TRBJ2-7
D: TRBD1

DNA: TGTGCCAGCAGTTACTCGAACAGGGGGACAGATACGCAGTATTTT
CDR3: CASSYSNRGTDTQYF
size: NA
V: TRBV6-5
J: TRBJ2-3
D: TRBD1

DNA: TGTGCTAGTGGTTTGGTATCAGGGGGACTAGACAGCAATCAGCCCCAGCATTTT
CDR3: CASGLVSGGLDSNQPQHF
size: NA
V: TRBV12-5
J: TRBJ1-5
D: TRBD1

DNA: TGCGCCAGCAGCGACAGGACAGCCCAAGAGACCCAGTACTTC
CDR3: CASSDRTAQETQYF
size: few
V: TRBV5-1
J: TRBJ2-5
D: NA

DNA: TGCGCCAGCAGCCTCCGAACAGGGGGCAAAGGCACCGGGGAGCTGTTTTTT
CDR3: CASSLRTGGKGTGELFF
size: NA
V: TRBV4-1
J: TRBJ2-2
D: TRBD1

DNA: TGTGCCAGCAGTACGGACAGGTCCCACACAGATACGCAGTATTTT
CDR3: CASSTDRSHTDTQYF
size: NA
V: TRBV11-1
J: TRBJ2-3
D: TRBD1

DNA: TGTGCCAGTCGCTCCAGGGGTTTAAACTATGGCTACACCTTC
CDR3: CASRSRGLNYGYTF
size: NA
V: TRBV19
J: TRBJ1-2
D: NA

DNA: TGTGCCAGCAGCTTGGATCAGGGATGGTATCGCAATCAGCCCCAGCATTTT
CDR3: CASSLDQGWYRNQPQHF
size: NA
V: TRBV5-8
J: TRBJ1-5
D: NA

DNA: TGTGCCAGCAGTCGGTCTGGTTACACCGGGGAGCTGTTTTTT
CDR3: CASSRSGYTGELFF
size: once
V: TRBV6-1
J: TRBJ2-2
D: NA